The rows below give T cell receptor beta chains drawn from one sample of a study of T cell responses to AZD1222 COVID-19 vaccine. Some clones are missing from TCRdb's copy, which holds only in-frame ones; the method was immunoSEQ multiplex PCR. The table has tens of thousands of clones, roughly 90% seen once. This material consisted of peripheral blood, taken 28 days after the second AZD1222 dose. These receptors all stem from an adult who received the AZD1222 COVID-19 vaccine. Each CDR3 is given with its conserved first and last residue.

CDR3 length | V gene | CDR3 protein
11 | TRBV3-1/TRBV3-2 | CASGFDEKLFF
15 | TRBV5-1 | CASSPGQGSIYGYTF
14 | TRBV29-1 | CSVEDPRTGNTIYF
11 | TRBV6-2/TRBV6-3 | CASSLQYGYTF
13 | TRBV5-6 | CASSPGQPYGYTF
15 | TRBV5-6 | CASSPGTGRVQPQHF
13 | TRBV6-4 | CASSERNNSPLHF
14 | TRBV29-1 | CSVVQASYSYEQYF
15 | TRBV11-2 | CASSLDLPVTSEAFF
15 | TRBV3-1/TRBV3-2 | CASSQDMGNTDTQYF
12 | TRBV7-6 | CASSKIQETQYF
14 | TRBV19 | CASSIDPGTGELFF
18 | TRBV5-4 | CASSPWDRGIRGTGELFF
11 | TRBV20-1 | CSPISVHEQYF
13 | TRBV29-1 | CSVEGTGVGELFF
12 | TRBV12-3/TRBV12-4 | CASSLSAGQLFF
15 | TRBV5-6 | CASSPRPGKTDTQYF
14 | TRBV7-2 | CASSLASANTEAFF
14 | TRBV2 | CASSEGLNGQPQHF
14 | TRBV9 | CASSVESALETQYF